The T cell receptor beta chain under discussion was sequenced for a study of blood T cell repertoires in COVID-19. Study-level information: COVID-19 samples from acute and convalescent phases originated in the United States, Italy and Spain.

Generated by immunoSEQ multiplex PCR, the TCRdb table keeps only in-frame clones and is missing some. The profile shows 70,000 or so clones, approximately 90% of them singletons. This CDR3 spans 16 amino acids. CDR1 is MNHEY, CDR2 SVGAGI, per germline. V shed 4 bases, J shed 3 bases, and the junction held 12 bases outside the gene matches. Input material: peripheral blood. The V gene is TRBV6-5, the J gene TRBJ2-7, with 7 bases aligning to TRBD1. The TCR originated in a woman of 80 years or more with active COVID-19. CDR3 protein: CASSSHGGTANYEQYF. The CDR3 region has the DNA TGTGCCAGCAGTTCCCACGGTGGGACAGCGAACTACGAGCAGTACTTC.